The 11 T cell receptor beta chains below all came from one sample that was sequenced in a study of T cell responses to AZD1222 COVID-19 vaccine. The repertoire was sequenced with immunoSEQ multiplex PCR; TCRdb's copy has only in-frame clones and lacks some. The top ten hold more than 25% of the sample, which has 75,000 to 90,000 clones, under 95% seen once. The specimen was peripheral blood, collected 28 days after the second AZD1222 dose. The receptors derive from an adult who received the AZD1222 COVID-19 vaccine.

In its sample, this clone was seen once. The V and J genes are TRBV11-2 and TRBJ1-1; no definite D call. CDR3 size: 14 residues. Per the germline V gene, CDR1 is SGHAT and CDR2 is FQNNGV. Trimming shortened V by 0 bases and J by 6 bases, and 11 bases separated the two germline ends. This chain's CDR3 is CASSLESVSPEAFF. The CDR3 DNA reads as TGTGCCAGCAGCTTAGAGTCGGTCTCCCCTGAAGCTTTCTTT.

This clone showed up just once. The J gene is TRBJ2-3, the V gene TRBV9; TRBD2 agrees at 10 bases. CDR1 SGDLS and CDR2 YYNGEE come from the germline V gene. The CDR3 contains 17 residues. Losses at the gene ends were 2 bases for V and 3 bases for J; bases not matched to a gene: 9. This chain's CDR3 is CASSVNSGRAGTDTQYF. The CDR3 DNA reads TGTGCCAGCAGCGTTAACAGCGGGAGGGCCGGGACAGATACGCAGTATTTT.

The V call is TRBV19, the J call TRBJ1-5, with D possibly TRBD1 on 5 matching bases. Trimming removed 3 bases at V and 3 bases at J, with 12 bases between. This CDR3 contains 15 residues. Germline V gene lookup returns CDR1 LNHDA and CDR2 SQIVND (reference sequence). The CDR3 DNA is TGTGCCAGTAGTATGGGGGGGATAAACAATCAGCCCCAGCATTTT. Translating gives CASSMGGINNQPQHF.

In this sample, this clone turned up once. The rearrangement joins TRBV2 to TRBJ2-7; 13 nucleotides match TRBD2. CDR3 length equals 16 residues. Germline CDR1 is SNHLY and CDR2 is FYNNEI. V lost 7 bases and J lost 12; bases outside the gene matches: 18. The CDR3 DNA is TGTGCCAGCACCGTGGGCGGGACTAGCGGGATTGGGAAGGGGTACTTC. This translates into CASTVGGTSGIGKGYF.

This chain links TRBV11-2 with TRBJ2-7; perhaps TRBD1 as D (5 bases). CDR1 and CDR2 from the germline V gene are SGHAT and FQNNGV. The length of the CDR3 is 14 residues. The germline V and J ends were trimmed by 0 bases and 6 bases, with 12 bases remaining between them. The CDR3 bases are TGTGCCAGCAGCTTAGATCATCTGGGGCGCGAGCAGTACTTC. This translates into CASSLDHLGREQYF. The full variable domain, in which reference TRBV11-2 and TRBJ2-7 provide the parts outside the CDR3, is EAGVAQSPRYKIIEKRQSVAFWCNPISGHATLYWYQQILGQGPKLLIQFQNNGVVDDSQLPKDRFSAERLKGVDSTLKIQPAKLEDSAVYLCASSLDHLGREQYFGPGTRLTVT.

The chain employs TRBV12-3 or TRBV12-4 and TRBJ1-5; D uncertain. This CDR3 has 12 amino acids. V lost 2 bases, J lost 6 bases, and 5 bases lay in between. This CDR3 is CASSLWGQPQHF. The DNA for the CDR3 is TGTGCCAGCAGTTTATGGGGTCAGCCCCAGCATTTT.

This clone was seen just once. This chain connects TRBV2 to TRBJ2-3; 12 bases are shared with TRBD2. This CDR3 region has 16 residues. Looked up from germline, CDR1 is SNHLY and CDR2 is FYNNEI. Losses at the gene ends were 6 bases for V and 2 bases for J; bases not matched to a gene: 6. The CDR3 DNA reads TGTGCCAGCAGGCCGGGACTAGCGGGTAACACAGATACGCAGTATTTT. This codes for CASRPGLAGNTDTQYF.

J is TRBJ2-2 and V is TRBV19; no clear D. The CDR3 has 11 residues. From germline, CDR1 is LNHDA and CDR2 SQIVND (reference sequence). V lost 3 bases, J lost 8 bases, and 4 bases lay in between. The CDR3 sequence is CASSIVGELFF. The CDR3 DNA follows: TGTGCCAGTAGTATCGTGGGGGAGCTGTTTTTT.

The V gene is TRBV28, the J gene TRBJ2-3, with unresolved D. V was trimmed by 5 bases and J by 2 bases, leaving 11 bases between them. The CDR3 runs to 14 residues. CDR1 is MDHEN and CDR2 is SYDVKM in the germline V gene. The CDR3 loop reads CASSDGESTDTQYF. In nucleotides, the CDR3 is TGTGCCAGCAGTGATGGAGAGTCCACAGATACGCAGTATTTT.

J is TRBJ1-4 and V is TRBV7-2; D might be TRBD1 (6 bases). The CDR3 extends over 15 amino acids. V gave up 5 bases and J gave up 5 bases, with 15 bases separating them. Germline CDR1 SGHTA, CDR2 FQGNSA. Here the CDR3 reads CASSVQGTLNEKLFF. The CDR3, as DNA: TGTGCCAGCAGCGTACAGGGCACCCTCAATGAAAAACTGTTTTTT. Looking up the rest from reference TRBV7-2 and TRBJ1-4 gives the full variable domain: GAGVSQSPSNKVTEKGKDVELRCDPISGHTALYWYRQSLGQGLEFLIYFQGNSAPDKSGLPSDRFSAERTGGSVSTLTIQRTQQEDSAVYLCASSVQGTLNEKLFFGSGTQLSVL.

The rearrangement uses TRBV24-1 and TRBJ2-1; 12 bases map to TRBD2. Trimming at V came to 4 bases and at J to 4 bases, leaving 22 bases not matched to a gene. The CDR3 has 22 residues. CDR1 and CDR2 from the germline V gene are KGHDR and SFDVKD. This CDR3 reads CATSEPPGLAGQRSGRYNEQFF. The CDR3 nucleotides are TGTGCCACCAGTGAGCCACCGGGACTAGCGGGCCAAAGGTCCGGGAGATACAATGAGCAGTTCTTC.